The 16 T cell receptor beta chains in this list originate from one sample, sequenced in a study of cytomegalovirus exposure and HLA in healthy donors. 13 Jbeta primers and 60 Vbeta primers were used for the PCR. Some clones are missing from TCRdb's copy, which holds only in-frame ones; the method was immunoSEQ multiplex PCR. This table has about 200,000 clones, around 85% appearing once. Input material: PBMCs. The receptor set was obtained from a man in his fifties or sixties in good health and CMV-seronegative.

The V call is TRBV4-1, the J call TRBJ2-2; 13 bases match TRBD2. The CDR3 is 16 amino acids. V shed 0 bases, J shed 6 bases, and the junction held 1 base outside the gene matches. Germline V gene sequence: CDR1 MGHRA, CDR2 YSYEKL. The DNA of the CDR3 is TGCGCCAGCAGCCAAGATGGGACTAGCGGGGCCGGGGAGCTGTTTTTT. This gives the protein CASSQDGTSGAGELFF.

The chain recombines TRBV2 with TRBJ2-5, with 7 positions matching TRBD2. The J call is in doubt because the DNA end fits TRBJ2-7 better. CDR1 and CDR2 (germline): SNHLY, FYNNEI. The CDR3 contains 16 residues. This CDR3 is CASSEAPWGGTYEQYF. The CDR3 DNA reads TGTGCCAGCAGTGAAGCCCCCTGGGGGGGAACCTACGAGCAGTACTTC.

The CDR3 sequence is CASSPQNNEQFF. As DNA, the CDR3 is TGTGCCAGCAGCCCCCAGAACAATGAGCAGTTCTTC. V and J are TRBV7-2 and TRBJ2-1; D ambiguous. The V and J ends lost 5 bases and 5 bases respectively, with 7 bases between them. The CDR3 has 12 amino acids. CDR1 is SGHTA, CDR2 FQGNSA, per germline.

This clone was seen just once. V is TRBV2 and J is TRBJ2-5; TRBD2 matches 12 bases. CDR1 is SNHLY and CDR2 is FYNNEI in the germline V gene. The CDR3 consists of 13 residues. Trimming at V came to 3 bases and at J to 13 bases, leaving 6 bases not matched to a gene. This CDR3 is CASSDPSGRATYF. DNA for the CDR3: TGTGCCAGCAGTGATCCTAGCGGGAGGGCCACGTACTTC.

A single count supports this clone. The chain joins TRBV15 to TRBJ2-1; 9 nucleotides line up with TRBD2. Trimming at V came to 1 base and at J to 10 bases, leaving 8 bases not matched to a gene. This CDR3 is built from 15 residues. Germline values: CDR1 LNHNV, CDR2 YYDKDF (reference sequence). For the CDR3, the DNA is TGTGCCACCAGCAGAGGAGATCGGACTAGCGACGAGCAGTTCTTC. This codes for CATSRGDRTSDEQFF.

This clone was seen only once. V is TRBV7-9 and J is TRBJ2-7, with D unclear. The CDR3 sequence is 13 residues long. V was pared by 5 bases and J by 3 bases, with 11 bases between. Germline V CDR1 and CDR2: SEHNR, FQNEAQ (reference sequence). CDR3 DNA: TGTGCCAGCAGCCCTCGGTACTTCTACGAGCAGTACTTC. It codes for CASSPRYFYEQYF.

The chain is built from TRBV6-1 and TRBJ2-5; D perhaps matches TRBD1 (5 bases). The germline CDR1 and CDR2 sequences are MNHNS and SASEGT. CDR3 size: 16 residues. V was clipped by 0 bases and J by 5 bases, with 16 bases between them. CDR3 sequence: CASSEARRGPWETQYF. Written as DNA, the CDR3 is TGTGCCAGCAGTGAAGCGCGAAGGGGCCCATGGGAGACCCAGTACTTC.

This chain uses TRBV9 with TRBJ2-7, with D unclear. The CDR3 is made up of 16 amino acids. Trimming took off 3 bases at V and 3 bases at J, with 19 bases between the two ends. Germline lookup yields CDR1 SGDLS and CDR2 YYNGEE. CDR3 DNA: TGTGCCAGCAGCGAGCCCGGTAGTGGGCAGAGCTACGAGCAGTACTTC. The encoded protein is CASSEPGSGQSYEQYF.

This clone appeared once. V gene TRBV7-9 combines with J gene TRBJ1-2, with D unclear. Germline V gene sequence: CDR1 SEHNR, CDR2 FQNEAQ (reference sequence). The CDR3 runs to 13 residues. Between the trimmed V and J ends, which lost 8 bases and 2 bases, there was a span of 12 bases. The CDR3 loop is CASAISENYGYTF. CDR3 DNA sequence: TGTGCCAGCGCCATTAGCGAAAACTATGGCTACACCTTC. Drawing the rest from reference TRBV7-9 and TRBJ1-2, the complete variable domain is DTGVSQNPRHKITKRGQNVTFRCDPISEHNRLYWYRQTLGQGPEFLTYFQNEAQLEKSRLLSDRFSAERPKGSFSTLEIQRTEQGDSAMYLCASAISENYGYTFGSGTRLTVV.

V usage is TRBV10-2 and J usage is TRBJ2-1, with TRBD2 matching over 13 bases. This CDR3 region has 16 residues. V lost 8 bases to trimming and J lost 2 bases; unmatched junction nucleotides: 6. CDR1 is WSHSY, CDR2 SAAADI, per germline. The CDR3 coding sequence is TGCGCCAGCGGAGGGACTAGCGGGACCCCCTACAATGAGCAGTTCTTC. Its translation is CASGGTSGTPYNEQFF.

The rearrangement links TRBV7-9 to TRBJ2-3; 7 nucleotides agree with TRBD2. V was pared by 5 bases and J by 11 bases, with 10 bases of the junction left unmatched. The CDR3 is 13 residues long. CDR1 and CDR2 (germline): SEHNR, FQNEAQ (reference sequence). CDR3 protein: CASSPRDYQGQYF. The CDR3 coding sequence is TGTGCCAGCAGCCCAAGGGACTACCAAGGGCAGTATTTT.

The gene calls are TRBV7-9 and TRBJ2-7; 8 nucleotides align to TRBD1. This CDR3 has 17 amino acids. CDR1 SEHNR and CDR2 FQNEAQ come from the germline V gene (reference sequence). V trimming: 7 bases; J trimming: 0 bases; junction bases outside the gene matches: 14. CDR3 sequence: CASTTTNDRGASYEQYF. The CDR3 DNA is TGTGCCAGCACCACTACGAACGACAGGGGCGCCTCCTACGAGCAGTACTTC. Full variable domain (outside the CDR3, taken from reference TRBV7-9 and TRBJ2-7): DTGVSQNPRHKITKRGQNVTFRCDPISEHNRLYWYRQTLGQGPEFLTYFQNEAQLEKSRLLSDRFSAERPKGSFSTLEIQRTEQGDSAMYLCASTTTNDRGASYEQYFGPGTRLTVT.

The chain recombines TRBV27 with TRBJ2-2, with TRBD2 matching 11 bases. Trimming at V came to 3 bases and at J to 5 bases, leaving 8 bases not matched to a gene. This CDR3 is 17 amino acids long. CDR1 MNHEY and CDR2 SMNVEV come from the germline V gene (reference sequence). The chain's CDR3 is CASSFLGLAGRTGELFF. Here the CDR3 DNA reads TGTGCCAGCAGTTTCTTAGGACTAGCGGGTCGGACCGGGGAGCTGTTTTTT.

The CDR3 loop is CAILDSDSGNTIYF. The CDR3, as DNA: TGTGCCATCCTTGACTCGGACTCTGGAAACACCATATATTTT. The gene calls are TRBV10-3 and TRBJ1-3; D uncertain. V was shortened by 8 bases and J by 0 bases, with 11 bases between the two germline ends. CDR3 length equals 14 residues. CDR1 and CDR2 from the germline V gene are ENHRY and SYGVKD.

The chain combines TRBV7-9 with TRBJ1-6; 7 nucleotides match TRBD1. The CDR3 contains 16 residues. Germline V gene lookup returns CDR1 SEHNR and CDR2 FQNEAQ (reference sequence). Trimming removed 1 base from V and 3 bases from J; junction bases left unmatched: 3. Here the CDR3 DNA reads TGTGCCAGCAGCTTAGGACAGGGATTCTATAATTCACCCCTCCACTTT. Protein product: CASSLGQGFYNSPLHF.

V and J are TRBV19 and TRBJ2-7; 8 positions match TRBD1. V shed 4 bases, J shed 3 bases, and the junction held 5 bases outside the gene matches. The CDR3 runs 14 residues. Germline V lookup: CDR1 LNHDA, CDR2 SQIVND (reference sequence). The CDR3 is CASSSRQGFYEQYF. In nucleotides, the CDR3 is TGTGCCAGTAGTAGTAGACAGGGGTTCTACGAGCAGTACTTC.